The subject of this entry is one T cell receptor beta chain. The entry originates in a study of blood T cell repertoires in COVID-19. Looking at the study overall: The United States, Italy and Spain supplied acute and convalescent COVID-19 samples. Nucleic acid was either cDNA or gDNA, and it came from T cells, B-cell-depleted T cells, or PBMCs.

The germline V gene encodes CDR1 SGHTA and CDR2 FQGTGA. V lost 5 bases to trimming and J lost 5 bases; unmatched junction nucleotides: 6. The CDR3 loop spans 15 amino acids. In the study's own analysis: Amplification of reference gene primers was used by the study to estimate nucleated cell counts. Measured with immunoSEQ multiplex PCR; TCRdb has only the in-frame clones, and not every one. V, J and clone size are taken as reported in that table, and D and trimming were inferred from the DNA itself. The table includes some 21,000 clones, over 85% detected once. The chain carries TRBV7-3 and TRBJ2-5; the match to TRBD2 covers 12 bases. The sample comprised peripheral blood. The receptor comes from a woman aged 45-60 years with active COVID-19. For the CDR3, the DNA is TGTGCCAGCAGCCTAGCGGGAGGGTTATGGGAGACCCAGTACTTC. Its translation: CASSLAGGLWETQYF.